This T cell receptor beta chain was observed in a study of cytomegalovirus exposure and HLA in healthy donors. Study-wide points: Several top significant clusters appeared, in a later analysis, to be linked to common viral pathogens. Researchers reportedly found TCR beta sequences accurately predicted most subjects' HLA-A and HLA-B alleles. Productive rates of about 90% or about 30% were seen for most TCR beta V segments in an earlier analysis. According to a later analysis, donors in an Asian-associated ancestry cluster reportedly had fewer N-insertions than the roughly 670-donor mean.

Researchers ran the PCR with 60 Vbeta and 13 Jbeta primers. Generated by immunoSEQ multiplex PCR, the TCRdb table keeps only in-frame clones and is missing some. Altogether under 200,000 clones are present, about three quarters being singletons, with the ten largest covering around 2.8%. This clone was seen a few times. Its antigen remains unknown. The V gene's germline CDR1 is MGHDK and CDR2 SYGVNS. This CDR3 has 12 amino acids. Trimming left V 7 bases short and J 1 base short, with 7 bases between. The source material was PBMCs. The TCR comes from a woman aged 40 to 50 in good health and CMV-seropositive. V is TRBV25-1 and J is TRBJ1-1; perhaps TRBD1 as D (5 bases). The CDR3 here is CASNDRNTEAFF. Here the CDR3 DNA reads TGTGCCAGCAACGACAGGAACACTGAAGCTTTCTTT.